This T cell receptor beta chain was identified in a study of shared clonotypes between healthy human individuals. Deletions cut 3 bases from V and 0 bases from J, with 18 bases between. This CDR3 is built from 18 residues. The germline V gene encodes CDR1 KGHSH and CDR2 LQKENI. TCRdb's copy holds only in-frame clones and misses some; the assay was immunoSEQ multiplex PCR. The profile covers roughly 1,000,000 clones, with approximately 78% appearing a single time and more than 0.5% taken by the ten largest. The chain employs TRBV18 and TRBJ1-5, with D tentatively TRBD1 (6 bases). Sequenced: memory CD4+ T cells from PBMCs. Stated subset: CD45RA-negative fraction. This clonotype was sampled from a young man in good health. Some clones in this sample may be carry-over from other donors' samples. As DNA, the CDR3 is TGTGCCAGCTCACCTGAAAAAACAGGGCCCCTTAGCAATCAGCCCCAGCATTTT. This encodes CASSPEKTGPLSNQPQHF.